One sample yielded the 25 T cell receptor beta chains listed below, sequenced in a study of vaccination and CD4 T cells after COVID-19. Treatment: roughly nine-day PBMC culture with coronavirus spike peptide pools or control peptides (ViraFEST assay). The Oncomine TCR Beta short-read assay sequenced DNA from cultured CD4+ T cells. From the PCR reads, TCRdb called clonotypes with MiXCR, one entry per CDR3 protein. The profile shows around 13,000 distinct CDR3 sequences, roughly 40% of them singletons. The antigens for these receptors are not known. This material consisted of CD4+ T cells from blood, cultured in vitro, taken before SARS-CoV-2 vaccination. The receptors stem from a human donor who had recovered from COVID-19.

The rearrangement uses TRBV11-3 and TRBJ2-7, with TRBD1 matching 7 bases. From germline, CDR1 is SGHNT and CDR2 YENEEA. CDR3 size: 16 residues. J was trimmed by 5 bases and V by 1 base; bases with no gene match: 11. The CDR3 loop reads CASSLVGTGESHEQYF. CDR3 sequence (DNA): TGTGCCAGCAGCTTAGTGGGCACAGGGGAGAGCCACGAGCAGTACTTC.

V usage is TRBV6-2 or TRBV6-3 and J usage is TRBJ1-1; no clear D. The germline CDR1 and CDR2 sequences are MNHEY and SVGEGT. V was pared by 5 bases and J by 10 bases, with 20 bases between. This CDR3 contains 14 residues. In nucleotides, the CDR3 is TGTGCCAGCAGTCAATCTGGCCCCTCGGTGGGAGCTTTCTTT. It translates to CASSQSGPSVGAFF.

The CDR3, as DNA: TGTGCCAGCAGCTTAGGGCCAGCGAGCTATGGCTACACCTTC. Its translation is CASSLGPASYGYTF. This chain uses TRBV7-2 with TRBJ1-2; no firm D call. CDR1 SGHTA and CDR2 FQGNSA come from the germline V gene. Between the trimmed V and J ends, which lost 1 base and 4 bases, there was a span of 10 bases. The CDR3 spans 14 residues.

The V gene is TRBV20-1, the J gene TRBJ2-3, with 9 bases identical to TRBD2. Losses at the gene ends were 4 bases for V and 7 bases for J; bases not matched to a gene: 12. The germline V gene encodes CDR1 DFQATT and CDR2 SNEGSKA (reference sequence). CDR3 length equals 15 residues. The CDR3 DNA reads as TGCAGTGCTACGCGGGAGGGCCCCAGTATTAATACGCAGTATTTT. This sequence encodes CSATREGPSINTQYF.

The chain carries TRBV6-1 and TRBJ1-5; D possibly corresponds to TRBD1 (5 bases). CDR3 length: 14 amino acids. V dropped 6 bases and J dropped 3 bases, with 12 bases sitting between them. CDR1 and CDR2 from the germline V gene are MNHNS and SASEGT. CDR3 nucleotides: TGTGCCAGCAGATATCGGGGCTACAATCAGCCCCAGCATTTT. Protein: CASRYRGYNQPQHF.

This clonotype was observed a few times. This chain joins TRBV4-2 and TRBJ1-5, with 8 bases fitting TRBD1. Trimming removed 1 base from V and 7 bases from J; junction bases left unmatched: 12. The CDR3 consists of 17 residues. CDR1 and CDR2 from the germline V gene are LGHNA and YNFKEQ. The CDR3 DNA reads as TGTGCCAGCAGCCAAGCGGGACAGGCCTCACGGGGACAGCCCCAGCATTTT. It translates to CASSQAGQASRGQPQHF.

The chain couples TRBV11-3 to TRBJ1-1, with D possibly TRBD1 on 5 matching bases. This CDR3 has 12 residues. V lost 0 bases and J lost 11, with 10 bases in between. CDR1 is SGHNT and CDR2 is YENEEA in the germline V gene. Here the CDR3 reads CASSLDTAGAFF. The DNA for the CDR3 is TGTGCCAGCAGCTTAGATACCGCAGGGGCTTTCTTT. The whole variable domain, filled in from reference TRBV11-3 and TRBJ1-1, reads EAGVVQSPRYKIIEKKQPVAFWCNPISGHNTLYWYLQNLGQGPELLIRYENEEAVDDSQLPKDRFSAERLKGVDSTLKIQPAELGDSAVYLCASSLDTAGAFFGQGTRLTVV.

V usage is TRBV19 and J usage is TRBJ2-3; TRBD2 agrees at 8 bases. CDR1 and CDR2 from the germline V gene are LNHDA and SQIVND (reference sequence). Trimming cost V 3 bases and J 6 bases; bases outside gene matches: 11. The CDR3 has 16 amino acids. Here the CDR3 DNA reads TGTGCCAGTAGTATGAGAACTAGCGGTCTTGGGGATACGCAGTATTTT. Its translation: CASSMRTSGLGDTQYF.

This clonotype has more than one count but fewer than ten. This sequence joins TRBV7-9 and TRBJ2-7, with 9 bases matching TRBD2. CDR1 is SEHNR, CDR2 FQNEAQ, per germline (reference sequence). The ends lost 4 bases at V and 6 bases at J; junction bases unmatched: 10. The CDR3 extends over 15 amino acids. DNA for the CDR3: TGTGCCAGCAGCTCCTCCGGGACTAGCAGAGCCGAGCAGTACTTC. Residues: CASSSSGTSRAEQYF.

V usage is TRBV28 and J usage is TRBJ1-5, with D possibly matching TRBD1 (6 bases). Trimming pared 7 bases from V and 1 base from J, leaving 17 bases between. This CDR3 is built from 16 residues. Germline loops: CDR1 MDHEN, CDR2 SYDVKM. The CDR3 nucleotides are TGTGCCAGCACCGTTCCAACAGGGTTCAGCAATCAGCCCCAGCATTTT. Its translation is CASTVPTGFSNQPQHF.

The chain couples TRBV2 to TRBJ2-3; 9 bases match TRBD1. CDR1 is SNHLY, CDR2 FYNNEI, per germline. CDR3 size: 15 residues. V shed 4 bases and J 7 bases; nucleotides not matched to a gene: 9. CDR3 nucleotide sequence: TGTGCCAGCAGTGGACAGGGGGAGCCCTTAAATACGCAGTATTTT. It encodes CASSGQGEPLNTQYF.

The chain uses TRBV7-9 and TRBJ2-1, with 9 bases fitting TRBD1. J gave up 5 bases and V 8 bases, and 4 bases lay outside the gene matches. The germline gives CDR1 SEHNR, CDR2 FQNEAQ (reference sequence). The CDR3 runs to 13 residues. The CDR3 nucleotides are TGTGCCAGCGGACAGGGGAGTAACAATGAGCAGTTCTTC. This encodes CASGQGSNNEQFF.

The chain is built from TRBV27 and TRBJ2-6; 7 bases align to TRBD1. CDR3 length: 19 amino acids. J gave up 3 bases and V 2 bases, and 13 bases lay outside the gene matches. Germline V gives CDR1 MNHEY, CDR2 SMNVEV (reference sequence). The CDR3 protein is CASSLGTGQAGRGANVLTF. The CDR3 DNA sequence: TGTGCCAGCAGTTTAGGTACCGGACAGGCCGGGCGTGGGGCCAACGTCCTGACTTTC. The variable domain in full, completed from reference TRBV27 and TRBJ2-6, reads EAQVTQNPRYLITVTGKKLTVTCSQNMNHEYMSWYRQDPGLGLRQIYYSMNVEVTDKGDVPEGYKVSRKEKRNFPLILESPSPNQTSLYFCASSLGTGQAGRGANVLTFGAGSRLTVL.

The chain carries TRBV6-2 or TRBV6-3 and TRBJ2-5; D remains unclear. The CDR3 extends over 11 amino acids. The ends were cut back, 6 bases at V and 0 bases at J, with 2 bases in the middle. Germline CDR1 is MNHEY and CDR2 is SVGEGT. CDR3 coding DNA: TGTGCCAGCAGCCACCAAGAGACCCAGTACTTC. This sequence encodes CASSHQETQYF.

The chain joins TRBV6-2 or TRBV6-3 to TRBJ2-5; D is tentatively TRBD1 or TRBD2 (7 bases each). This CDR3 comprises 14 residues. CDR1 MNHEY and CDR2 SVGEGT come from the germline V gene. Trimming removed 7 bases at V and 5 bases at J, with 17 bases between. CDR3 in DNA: TGTGCCAGCACCAGGGGGGGCGGATGGGAGACCCAGTACTTC. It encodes CASTRGGGWETQYF.

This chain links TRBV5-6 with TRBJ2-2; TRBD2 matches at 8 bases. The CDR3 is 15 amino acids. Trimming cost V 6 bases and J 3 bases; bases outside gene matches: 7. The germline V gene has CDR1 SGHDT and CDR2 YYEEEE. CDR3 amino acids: CASTPSGPHTGELFF. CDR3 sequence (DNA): TGTGCCAGCACCCCTAGCGGGCCCCACACCGGGGAGCTGTTTTTT.

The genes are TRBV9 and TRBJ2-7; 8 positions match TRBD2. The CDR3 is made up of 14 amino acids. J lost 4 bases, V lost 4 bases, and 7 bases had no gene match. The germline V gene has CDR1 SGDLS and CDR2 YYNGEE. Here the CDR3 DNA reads TGTGCCAGCAGCCGGGGGGGCCCTTCGTACGAGCAGTACTTC. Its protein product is CASSRGGPSYEQYF.

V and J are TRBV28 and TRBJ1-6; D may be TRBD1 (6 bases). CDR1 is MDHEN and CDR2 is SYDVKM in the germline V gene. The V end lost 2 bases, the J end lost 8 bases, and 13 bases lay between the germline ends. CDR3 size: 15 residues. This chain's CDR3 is CASSLRGPSHSPLHF. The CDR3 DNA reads TGTGCCAGCAGTTTACGGGGGCCGAGTCATTCACCCCTCCACTTT.

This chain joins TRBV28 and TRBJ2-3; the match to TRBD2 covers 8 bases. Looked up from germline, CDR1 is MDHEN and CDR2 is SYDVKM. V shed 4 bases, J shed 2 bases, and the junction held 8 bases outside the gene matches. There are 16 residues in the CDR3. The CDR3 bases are TGTGCCAGCAGTTCCGTCGAGCGGGGGAACACAGATACGCAGTATTTT. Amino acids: CASSSVERGNTDTQYF.

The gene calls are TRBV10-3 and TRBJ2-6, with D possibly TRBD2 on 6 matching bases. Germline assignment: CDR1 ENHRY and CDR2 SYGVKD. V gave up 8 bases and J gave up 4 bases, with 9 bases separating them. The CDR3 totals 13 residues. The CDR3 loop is CAIRDSGANVLTF. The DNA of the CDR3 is TGTGCCATCCGGGACTCCGGGGCCAACGTCCTGACTTTC.

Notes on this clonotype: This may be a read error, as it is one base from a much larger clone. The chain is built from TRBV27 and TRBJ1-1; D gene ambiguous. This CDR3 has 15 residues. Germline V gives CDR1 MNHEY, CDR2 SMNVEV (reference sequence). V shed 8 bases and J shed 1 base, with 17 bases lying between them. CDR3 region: CASALIESRNTEAFF. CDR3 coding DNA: TGTGCCAGCGCCCTAATAGAATCCCGGAACACTGAAGCTTTCTTT.

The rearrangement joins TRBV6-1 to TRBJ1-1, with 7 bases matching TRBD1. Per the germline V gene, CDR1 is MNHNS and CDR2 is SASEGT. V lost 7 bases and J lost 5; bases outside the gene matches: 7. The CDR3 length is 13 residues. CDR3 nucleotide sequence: TGTGCCAGCACCGGGACAGTAGGGACTGAAGCTTTCTTT. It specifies CASTGTVGTEAFF.

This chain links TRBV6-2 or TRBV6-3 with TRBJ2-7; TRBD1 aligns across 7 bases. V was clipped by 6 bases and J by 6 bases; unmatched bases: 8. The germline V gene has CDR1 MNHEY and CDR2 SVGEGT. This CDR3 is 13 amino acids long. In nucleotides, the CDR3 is TGTGCCAGCAGGGGATCACAGGGGCCCGAGCAGTACTTC. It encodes CASRGSQGPEQYF.

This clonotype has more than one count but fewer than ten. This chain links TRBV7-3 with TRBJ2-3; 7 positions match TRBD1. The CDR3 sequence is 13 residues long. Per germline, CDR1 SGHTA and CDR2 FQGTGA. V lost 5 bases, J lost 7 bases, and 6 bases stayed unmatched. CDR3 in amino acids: CASSAGTAYTQYF. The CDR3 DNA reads TGTGCCAGCAGCGCCGGGACAGCCTATACGCAGTATTTT. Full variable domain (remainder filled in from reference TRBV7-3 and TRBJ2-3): GAGVSQTPSNKVTEKGKYVELRCDPISGHTALYWYRQSLGQGPEFLIYFQGTGAADDSGLPNDRFFAVRPEGSVSTLKIQRTERGDSAVYLCASSAGTAYTQYFGPGTRLTVL.

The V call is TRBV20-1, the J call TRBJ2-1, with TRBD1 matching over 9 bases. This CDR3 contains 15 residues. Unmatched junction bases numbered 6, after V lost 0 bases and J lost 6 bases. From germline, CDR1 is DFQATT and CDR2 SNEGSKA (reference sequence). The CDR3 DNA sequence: TGCAGTGCTAGAGATCCGCGACAGGGGGGCAATGAGCAGTTCTTC. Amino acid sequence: CSARDPRQGGNEQFF.